This TCR beta chain was found in a study of T cell repertoires in cytomegalovirus infection. Study overall: Public TCR beta signatures were indicative of both CMV infection and a matching HLA type.

Study results and caveats: Summed frequency of shared TCR beta families picked out CMV carriers who also had the relevant HLA. Dominating the ex vivo response were HLA-C-restricted CMV-specific TCR beta clonotypes.

This clonotype showed up many times. Its antigen is not identified. The CDR3 has 17 amino acids. Germline loops: CDR1 LNHNV, CDR2 YYDKDF (reference sequence). Trimming took 0 bases from V and 2 from J; bases not matched to a gene: 7. TCRdb itself ran the reads through MiXCR, one entry per CDR3 protein. The table records hundreds of thousands of distinct CDR3 sequences, 15% to 20% of them present only once. The specimen sequenced was PBMCs. This sequence was found in a human donor in good health (CMV status not recorded). Some clones in this sample may be carry-over from other donors' samples. The chain joins TRBV15 to TRBJ2-3; TRBD2 matches 8 bases. The CDR3 DNA reads as TGTGCCACCAGCAGAGAGAGGGGCGGGGGGATCACAGATACGCAGTATTTT. It is translated as CATSRERGGGITDTQYF.